The present entry profiles one T cell receptor (beta chain) with its context. At one end, the junction sequence differs from germline, possibly due to a read error. The germline gives CDR1 SGHNT, CDR2 YYREEE (reference sequence). The CDR3 covers 15 residues. The sample belongs to a study of blood T cell repertoires in COVID-19. As for the study in general: Collection of acute and convalescent COVID-19 samples took place in the United States, Italy and Spain. T cells, B-cell-depleted T cells, or PBMCs supplied cDNA or gDNA.

In the authors' workflow: Estimation of nucleated cell counts was performed using reference gene primer amplification. The method was immunoSEQ multiplex PCR; TCRdb's version includes in-frame clones alone and lacks a portion of them. The V and J calls and clone size are taken from that table; D and trimming were inferred from the DNA. The table shows approximately 320,000 clones, with roughly nine tenths occurring only once. The chain links TRBV5-4 to TRBJ1-6; D possibly corresponds to TRBD1 (6 bases). This clonotype originated in a man between 60 and 75 years old who had recovered from COVID-19. The material sequenced was PBMCs or T cells enriched from blood (not recorded which). The CDR3, as DNA: TGTGCCAACAGCTTGGATGGACAGTCAAATTCACCCCTCCACTTT. The encoded protein is CANSLDGQSNSPLHF.